What follows are 22 T cell receptor beta chains derived from one specimen sequenced in a study of shared clonotypes between healthy human individuals. Naive CD8 cells were CD45RO-negative, positively selected for CCR7, excluding terminally differentiated effector memory CD45RA+ cells. The table came from immunoSEQ multiplex PCR; TCRdb's copy has only in-frame clones and leaves some out. The sample shows 2 million to 2.5 million clones, about 93% of them seen only once. The specimen sequenced was naive CD8+ T cells from PBMCs. The receptor source for this set is a man between 18 and 29 years old in good health. Some clones in this sample may be carry-over from other donors' samples.

The rearrangement links TRBV29-1 to TRBJ1-2; D unresolved. V was trimmed by 7 bases and J by 4 bases, leaving 16 bases between them. There are 13 residues in the CDR3. Germline CDR1 reads SQVTM; CDR2 reads ANQGSEA. In DNA, the CDR3 is TGCAGCGATACGGTCCCCGAAACCTATGGCTACACCTTC. Protein: CSDTVPETYGYTF.

This chain joins TRBV18 and TRBJ1-1; no definite D call. The CDR3 totals 16 residues. CDR1 and CDR2 from the germline V gene are KGHSH and LQKENI. The V gene lost 4 bases and the J gene lost 0 bases, with 15 bases spanning the gap. CDR3 residues: CASSLNFLHLNTEAFF. In DNA, the CDR3 is TGTGCCAGCTCACTAAACTTCCTTCACCTGAACACTGAAGCTTTCTTT.

The chain combines TRBV29-1 with TRBJ2-7; D remains unclear. CDR3 length: 13 amino acids. V was shortened by 5 bases and J by 7 bases, with 18 bases between the two germline ends. Germline CDR1 and CDR2: SQVTM and ANQGSEA. Here the CDR3 reads CSVLVTYPREQYF. The CDR3 DNA reads TGCAGCGTTCTCGTGACCTACCCGCGGGAGCAGTACTTC.

The chain recombines TRBV2 with TRBJ2-3, with TRBD2 identical over 9 bases. Germline CDR1 reads SNHLY; CDR2 reads FYNNEI. V shed 2 bases and J 6 bases; nucleotides not matched to a gene: 15. This CDR3 is built from 18 residues. The CDR3 sequence is CASSESRGVAGVPDTQYF. CDR3 in DNA: TGTGCCAGCAGTGAAAGCCGAGGGGTAGCGGGAGTACCCGATACGCAGTATTTT.

The chain combines TRBV28 with TRBJ2-7; D may be TRBD1 (5 bases). Germline CDR1 and CDR2: MDHEN and SYDVKM. This CDR3 comprises 14 residues. V was clipped by 2 bases and J by 2 bases, with 10 bases between them. CDR3 residues: CASSLPDTAYEQYF. CDR3 sequence (DNA): TGTGCCAGCAGTTTACCGGACACCGCCTACGAGCAGTACTTC. The full variable domain, its missing parts supplied by reference TRBV28 and TRBJ2-7, is DVKVTQSSRYLVKRTGEKVFLECVQDMDHENMFWYRQDPGLGLRLIYFSYDVKMKEKGDIPEGYSVSREKKERFSLILESASTNQTSMYLCASSLPDTAYEQYFGPGTRLTVT.

The CDR3 region is CASSPRVVSNTEAFF. The CDR3, as DNA: TGTGCCAGCAGCCCTAGGGTTGTATCGAACACTGAAGCTTTCTTT. This rearrangement joins TRBV9 to TRBJ1-1, with D unclear. The CDR3 is 15 amino acids. V lost 4 bases to trimming and J lost 1 base, with 14 bases between them. Germline values: CDR1 SGDLS, CDR2 YYNGEE. The full variable domain, completed using reference TRBV9 and TRBJ1-1, is DSGVTQTPKHLITATGQRVTLRCSPRSGDLSVYWYQQSLDQGLQFLIQYYNGEERAKGNILERFSAQQFPDLHSELNLSSLELGDSALYFCASSPRVVSNTEAFFGQGTRLTVV.

The gene calls are TRBV19 and TRBJ1-5; D is uncertain. CDR3 size: 15 residues. Per the germline V gene, CDR1 is LNHDA and CDR2 is SQIVND (reference sequence). V gave up 3 bases and J gave up 0 bases, with 9 bases separating them. CDR3 DNA: TGTGCCAGTAGTATCTGGGAGTATAGCAATCAGCCCCAGCATTTT. Protein: CASSIWEYSNQPQHF.

The chain links TRBV7-9 to TRBJ2-5; D call uncertain. The CDR3 has 15 residues. CDR1 is SEHNR, CDR2 FQNEAQ, per germline (reference sequence). Trimming removed 4 bases at V and 2 bases at J, with 14 bases between. CDR3 sequence (DNA): TGTGCCAGCAGCTCCAGCTCTGGGGAACAAGAGACCCAGTACTTC. This gives the protein CASSSSSGEQETQYF.

The chain uses TRBV4-1 and TRBJ2-3, with 7 nucleotides matching TRBD2. V was pared by 4 bases and J by 4 bases, with 5 bases of the junction left unmatched. The CDR3 sequence is 14 residues long. Per the germline V gene, CDR1 is MGHRA and CDR2 is YSYEKL. The chain's CDR3 is CASSPGLGPDTQYF. CDR3 DNA: TGCGCCAGCAGCCCAGGACTAGGCCCAGATACGCAGTATTTT.

With regard to this clone: The sample holds other DNA sequences that translate to the same CDR3. The chain is built from TRBV4-3 and TRBJ2-1; D ambiguous. CDR1 and CDR2 from the germline V gene are LGHNA and YSLEER. This CDR3 contains 16 residues. V lost 0 bases, J lost 0 bases, and 9 bases lay in between. The DNA of the CDR3 is TGCGCCAGCAGCCAAGAAGATTTGAGCTCCTACAATGAGCAGTTCTTC. Amino acids: CASSQEDLSSYNEQFF.

The chain combines TRBV27 with TRBJ2-7; perhaps TRBD2 as D (5 bases). Germline loops: CDR1 MNHEY, CDR2 SMNVEV (reference sequence). Trimming took 5 bases from V and 3 from J, leaving 14 bases between them. This CDR3 is built from 14 residues. The CDR3 DNA follows: TGTGCCAGCAGTGCTCGGACTTCTTACTACGAGCAGTACTTC. Its protein is CASSARTSYYEQYF.

This clone has more than one count but fewer than ten. The chain is built from TRBV7-9 and TRBJ1-1; D not certain. This CDR3 has 13 amino acids. V was cut by 5 bases and J by 4 bases, with 11 bases left in between. The V gene's germline CDR1 is SEHNR and CDR2 FQNEAQ (reference sequence). DNA for the CDR3: TGTGCCAGCAGCGCGGTAGTTCGCACTGAAGCTTTCTTT. This translates into CASSAVVRTEAFF. The variable domain in full, with the rest retrieved from reference TRBV7-9 and TRBJ1-1, is DTGVSQNPRHKITKRGQNVTFRCDPISEHNRLYWYRQTLGQGPEFLTYFQNEAQLEKSRLLSDRFSAERPKGSFSTLEIQRTEQGDSAMYLCASSAVVRTEAFFGQGTRLTVV.

V gene TRBV27 combines with J gene TRBJ1-3; D may be TRBD1 (6 bases). Germline V gives CDR1 MNHEY, CDR2 SMNVEV (reference sequence). The CDR3 loop spans 14 amino acids. V lost 0 bases, J lost 6 bases, and 9 bases lay in between. The CDR3 DNA sequence: TGTGCCAGCAGTTTATCCGGACAGTTAAACACCATATATTTT. Translated: CASSLSGQLNTIYF.

The chain employs TRBV30 and TRBJ1-6, with D possibly TRBD1 on 5 matching bases. V was clipped by 5 bases and J by 7 bases, with 9 bases between them. CDR1 and CDR2 from the germline V gene are GTSNPN and SVGIG (reference sequence). The CDR3 is 12 residues long. The CDR3 DNA reads TGTGCCTGGGGGGCTGTCAATTCACCCCTCCACTTT. Translation gives CAWGAVNSPLHF.

For this clone: Other DNA sequences in the sample encode the same CDR3. V usage is TRBV29-1 and J usage is TRBJ2-7; 7 nucleotides match TRBD2. The CDR3 is 13 residues long. V lost 4 bases and J lost 0; bases outside the gene matches: 3. Germline loops: CDR1 SQVTM, CDR2 ANQGSEA. Written as DNA, the CDR3 is TGCAGCGTTGGTGGGGGGGACTCCTACGAGCAGTACTTC. This codes for CSVGGGDSYEQYF.

The V and J genes are TRBV7-2 and TRBJ1-5, with D possibly matching TRBD1 (5 bases). The CDR3 loop spans 15 amino acids. With 5 bases removed from V and 4 bases from J, the gap between germline ends came to 15 bases. Germline CDR1 and CDR2: SGHTA and FQGNSA. CDR3 nucleotides: TGTGCCAGCAGCCTCGGGGGGATTGAGAATCAGCCCCAGCATTTT. This sequence encodes CASSLGGIENQPQHF.

This chain uses TRBV27 with TRBJ2-7; D is perhaps TRBD1 (6 bases). The CDR3 length is 14 residues. Germline CDR1 is MNHEY and CDR2 is SMNVEV (reference sequence). Trimming shortened V by 4 bases and J by 7 bases, and 17 bases separated the two germline ends. The CDR3 DNA reads TGTGCCAGCAGTTCCGGACAGCCCCCCGGAGAGCAGTACTTC. Residues: CASSSGQPPGEQYF.

The gene calls are TRBV4-1 and TRBJ2-5; 9 bases are a match to TRBD1. The CDR3 is 15 amino acids. V was clipped by 0 bases and J by 5 bases; unmatched bases: 4. Germline lookup yields CDR1 MGHRA and CDR2 YSYEKL. The CDR3, as DNA: TGCGCCAGCAGCCAAGAACAGGGGGCTCAGGAGACCCAGTACTTC. Translation: CASSQEQGAQETQYF.

The CDR3 is CASRTDRERDEQYF. CDR3 nucleotides: TGTGCCAGCAGAACCGACAGGGAGAGGGACGAGCAGTACTTC. V and J are TRBV28 and TRBJ2-7; 7 bases align to TRBD1. The CDR3 covers 14 residues. Germline V CDR1 and CDR2: MDHEN, SYDVKM. V trimming: 6 bases; J trimming: 5 bases; junction bases outside the gene matches: 10.

The chain couples TRBV4-1 to TRBJ2-2, with D unresolved. The germline V gene has CDR1 MGHRA and CDR2 YSYEKL. With 0 bases removed from V and 6 bases from J, the gap between germline ends came to 11 bases. The length of the CDR3 is 15 residues. In nucleotides, the CDR3 is TGCGCCAGCAGCCAAGAAAACCTTTTCGCCGGGGAGCTGTTTTTT. Its protein is CASSQENLFAGELFF.

The chain recombines TRBV20-1 with TRBJ1-2, with no clear D. Trimming shortened V by 3 bases and J by 7 bases, and 9 bases separated the two germline ends. This CDR3 has 11 amino acids. Germline-derived CDR1 and CDR2 are DFQATT and SNEGSKA (reference sequence). The DNA for the CDR3 is TGCAGTGCTAGGGTAGGGAGTGGCTACACCTTC. Amino acids: CSARVGSGYTF.

The chain couples TRBV5-4 to TRBJ2-7; 10 bases fit TRBD1. Germline V gene data show CDR1 as SGHNT and CDR2 as YYREEE (reference sequence). V lost 5 bases and J lost 2; bases outside the gene matches: 7. The CDR3 contains 15 residues. DNA for the CDR3: TGTGCCAGCAGGTCCGGACAGGGGGTAACCTACGAGCAGTACTTC. Its translation: CASRSGQGVTYEQYF.